The 10 T cell receptor beta chains reported below all come from one sample, sequenced in a study of shared clonotypes between healthy human individuals. CD45RO-negative, CCR7-positively selected cells formed the naive CD8 fraction, excluding terminally differentiated effector memory CD45RA+ cells. Profiled with immunoSEQ multiplex PCR; TCRdb holds only in-frame clones, not every one. Found here are about 2 million clones, approximately 94% of them singletons; the top ten hold approximately 1.2%. Sequencing input: naive CD8+ T cells sorted from blood. All receptors derive from a man between 18 and 35 years old in good health.

V usage is TRBV10-1 and J usage is TRBJ2-1; D remains unclear. The V and J ends lost 0 bases and 1 base respectively, with 4 bases between them. Germline V gives CDR1 WNHNN, CDR2 SYGVQD (reference sequence). The CDR3 totals 14 residues. CDR3 nucleotides: TGCGCCAGCAGTGAGTCGGCATCCTACAATGAGCAGTTCTTC. It codes for CASSESASYNEQFF.

The CDR3 sequence is CASSFFQGANEQYF. CDR3 nucleotide sequence: TGTGCCAGCAGCTTCTTTCAGGGGGCCAACGAGCAGTACTTC. The rearrangement joins TRBV7-9 to TRBJ2-7; 8 bases match TRBD1. The V gene's germline CDR1 is SEHNR and CDR2 FQNEAQ (reference sequence). CDR3 size: 14 residues. Trimming took 3 bases from V and 5 from J; bases not matched to a gene: 6. The complete variable domain, with remaining parts taken from reference TRBV7-9 and TRBJ2-7, reads DTGVSQNPRHKITKRGQNVTFRCDPISEHNRLYWYRQTLGQGPEFLTYFQNEAQLEKSRLLSDRFSAERPKGSFSTLEIQRTEQGDSAMYLCASSFFQGANEQYFGPGTRLTVT.

The chain has TRBV30 and TRBJ2-1; perhaps TRBD2 as D (5 bases). The V gene lost 0 bases and the J gene lost 10 bases, with 13 bases spanning the gap. The length of the CDR3 is 13 residues. The germline CDR1 and CDR2 sequences are GTSNPN and SVGIG (reference sequence). The CDR3 loop reads CAWSVESAGEQFF. The DNA for the CDR3 is TGTGCCTGGAGTGTGGAAAGCGCGGGCGAGCAGTTCTTC.

The rearrangement uses TRBV11-1 and TRBJ2-3; TRBD2 matches at 7 bases. Germline CDR1 is SGHAT and CDR2 is FQDESV (reference sequence). Trimming at V came to 5 bases and at J to 2 bases, leaving 10 bases not matched to a gene. There are 16 residues in the CDR3. This CDR3 reads CASSPKRLAATDTQYF. Written as DNA, the CDR3 is TGTGCCAGCAGCCCCAAGAGACTAGCCGCCACAGATACGCAGTATTTT.

This chain links TRBV7-9 with TRBJ2-2, with TRBD2 as a possible D gene (5 bases). The CDR3 extends over 14 amino acids. In germline, CDR1 is SEHNR, CDR2 FQNEAQ (reference sequence). Trimming stripped 3 bases from V and 6 bases from J, with 11 bases between. Written as DNA, the CDR3 is TGTGCCAGCAGCTTTTCCCGGGGAGCCGGGGAGCTGTTTTTT. Translated, it gives CASSFSRGAGELFF.

This clone came up once. The V call is TRBV6-5, the J call TRBJ1-1; TRBD1 might be the D (6 bases). Trimming pared 6 bases from V and 3 bases from J, leaving 11 bases between. Germline loops: CDR1 MNHEY, CDR2 SVGAGI. This CDR3 has 13 amino acids. CDR3 nucleotide sequence: TGTGCCAGCAGACAAAGGGGGGACACTGAAGCTTTCTTT. Translation: CASRQRGDTEAFF.

This clone is a singleton in its sample. This same CDR3 is encoded by further DNA sequences in the sample. V and J are TRBV5-6 and TRBJ2-7; 7 positions match TRBD2. Looked up from germline, CDR1 is SGHDT and CDR2 is YYEEEE. The CDR3 runs to 13 residues. V shed 4 bases, J shed 0 bases, and the junction held 1 base outside the gene matches. Here the CDR3 DNA reads TGTGCCAGCAGCACGGGGGGCTCCTACGAGCAGTACTTC. Amino acid sequence: CASSTGGSYEQYF.

J is TRBJ2-1 and V is TRBV11-2; no clear D. With 4 bases removed from V and 2 bases from J, the gap between germline ends came to 12 bases. The CDR3 has 15 amino acids. Germline lookup yields CDR1 SGHAT and CDR2 FQNNGV. The CDR3 loop reads CASSSAGAPYNEQFF. The CDR3 DNA follows: TGTGCCAGCAGCTCAGCCGGAGCTCCCTACAATGAGCAGTTCTTC.

The chain uses TRBV28 and TRBJ2-3; D may match TRBD1 or TRBD2 (5 bases each). The ends were cut back, 3 bases at V and 8 bases at J, with 6 bases in the middle. This CDR3 contains 11 residues. Germline-derived CDR1 and CDR2 are MDHEN and SYDVKM. CDR3 residues: CASSFGATQYF. Here the CDR3 DNA reads TGTGCCAGCAGTTTCGGGGCTACGCAGTATTTT.

This sequence joins TRBV6-5 and TRBJ1-6; a possible D gene is TRBD1 (6 bases). The CDR3 runs 13 residues. The germline gives CDR1 MNHEY, CDR2 SVGAGI. V gave up 10 bases and J gave up 8 bases, with 15 bases separating them. The CDR3 nucleotides are TGTGCCATCAGCCCGGGGGCCTATTCACCCCTCCACTTT. It yields the protein CAISPGAYSPLHF.